This is a list of T cell receptor beta chains from one sample in a study of blood T cell repertoires in COVID-19. TCRdb keeps only in-frame clones here, not all; method: immunoSEQ multiplex PCR. Counted here are some 300,000 clones, approximately 86% occurring once; the ten biggest clones make up around 3.7%. Sequenced input: peripheral blood. Source of these receptors: a woman in her forties or fifties with active or convalescent COVID-19. CDR3s include the opening cysteine and the closing phenylalanine or tryptophan. The D gene is left open where the match is weak. Rows may omit the clone size; those that give it use once, few, many or a size class.

V	length	size	J	D	DNA	CDR3
TRBV15	12	-	TRBJ1-1	-	TGTGCCACCAGCCCCCGCGGTACTGAAGCTTTCTTT	CATSPRGTEAFF
TRBV5-4	15	-	TRBJ1-3	TRBD1	TGTGCCAGCAGCTTATGGACAGGGGTTGGAAACACCATATATTTT	CASSLWTGVGNTIYF
TRBV5-5	16	-	TRBJ2-7	-	TGTGCCAGCAGCTGGGTGCCAGGCCCAGCTCGCTACGAGCAGTACTTC	CASSWVPGPARYEQYF
TRBV30	13	once	TRBJ1-4	TRBD1	TGTGCCTTACGGGTACAGGGGGCTGAAAAACTGTTTTTT	CALRVQGAEKLFF
TRBV28	15	-	TRBJ1-5	TRBD1	TGTGCCAGCAGTTTCCCTGGACAGGCGGATCAGCCCCAGCATTTT	CASSFPGQADQPQHF
TRBV5-1	13	few	TRBJ2-3	TRBD1	TGCGCCAGCAGACAGGGGCACACAGATACGCAGTATTTT	CASRQGHTDTQYF
TRBV5-1	14	-	TRBJ1-2	TRBD1	TGCGCCAGCAGCAGAGGCAGGGGGGACTATGGCTACACCTTC	CASSRGRGDYGYTF
TRBV27	17	-	TRBJ2-3	TRBD2	TGTGCCAGCAGTTTACACAGAGCGGGAGGGCGGGCAGATACGCAGTATTTT	CASSLHRAGGRADTQYF
TRBV9	12	-	TRBJ1-5	-	TGTGCTTCGGGGGGCTACAATCAGCCCCAGCATTTT	CASGGYNQPQHF
TRBV21-1	15	-	TRBJ1-2	-	TGTGCCAGCAGCATTATGAGGGACAGGGCTTATGGCTACACCTTC	CASSIMRDRAYGYTF
TRBV30	18	-	TRBJ2-6	TRBD1	TGTGCCTGTCGGAATCGCCGGGACAGGGGGAGTGGGGCCAACGTCCTGACTTTC	CACRNRRDRGSGANVLTF
TRBV19	15	-	TRBJ2-1	-	TGTGCCAGTAGTGTTAGTAGTCGAGGGTACAATGAGCAGTTCTTC	CASSVSSRGYNEQFF
TRBV7-2	13	-	TRBJ2-1	-	TGTGCCAGCAGCTTGGGGCCCCTGAATGAGCAGTTCTTC	CASSLGPLNEQFF
TRBV5-1	15	-	TRBJ1-2	TRBD1	TGCGCCAGCAGCTTAGGGGGCGCCGAGAACTATGGCTACACCTTC	CASSLGGAENYGYTF
TRBV5-6	17	-	TRBJ2-1	TRBD2	TGTGCCAGCAGCTACCCCTTGGGGACTAGCGCCTACAATGAGCAGTTCTTC	CASSYPLGTSAYNEQFF
TRBV5-4	16	-	TRBJ2-1	-	TGTGCCAGCAGTTTGATACTGCGAGGGTCCTACAATGAGCAGTTCTTC	CASSLILRGSYNEQFF
TRBV28	15	-	TRBJ2-7	TRBD2	TGTGCCAGCAGTTTCAGCCTAGCGGGACTTTACGAGCAGTACTTC	CASSFSLAGLYEQYF
TRBV28	16	-	TRBJ1-5	-	TGTGCCAGCAGTCGGACAGAGCTTCATAGCAATCAGCCCCAGCATTTT	CASSRTELHSNQPQHF
TRBV24-1	14	-	TRBJ2-2	-	TGTGCCACCAGTGATTTGGGGAGCCCCGGGGAGCTGTTTTTT	CATSDLGSPGELFF
TRBV7-9	15	-	TRBJ1-3	-	TGTGCCAGCAGCTTCCACGGGGGCTCTGGAAACACCATATATTTT	CASSFHGGSGNTIYF
TRBV20-1	15	-	TRBJ1-5	-	TGCAGTGCTAGTCCTGGAGGGCTTGGCAATCAGCCCCAGCATTTT	CSASPGGLGNQPQHF
TRBV10-3	11	-	TRBJ2-3	-	TGTGCCATCAGACAGACAGATACGCAGTATTTT	CAIRQTDTQYF
TRBV6-1	17	-	TRBJ2-3	-	TGTGCCAGCAGTGAACCAAGGGGCAGGGATCTCACAGATACGCAGTATTTT	CASSEPRGRDLTDTQYF
TRBV11-2	17	few	TRBJ2-5	TRBD2	TGTGCCAGCAGCTTAGCGCTAGCGGGAGGGATTCAAGAGACCCAGTACTTC	CASSLALAGGIQETQYF
TRBV10-1	15	-	TRBJ2-3	TRBD2	TGCGCCAGCAGGCCGGGACTAGCGGGAGTGGATACGCAGTATTTT	CASRPGLAGVDTQYF
TRBV4-2	14	-	TRBJ1-1	TRBD1	TGTGCCAGTTACCGGGACAGGGGTGCCACTGAAGCTTTCTTT	CASYRDRGATEAFF
TRBV6-1	16	-	TRBJ1-2	-	TGTGCCAGCAGTGAATCCCTGGACAGTTCAGGGTATGGCTACACCTTC	CASSESLDSSGYGYTF
TRBV4-1	14	once	TRBJ1-2	TRBD1	TGCGCCAGCAGCCCTCAGGGGGAGAACTATGGCTACACCTTC	CASSPQGENYGYTF
TRBV19	18	few	TRBJ2-3	TRBD2	TGTGCCAGTAGAGCGACCTTAGGACTAGCGGGAAAGTTAGATACGCAGTATTTT	CASRATLGLAGKLDTQYF
TRBV3-1/TRBV3-2	13	-	TRBJ2-6	TRBD1	TGTGCCAGCAGCCTGGGGACAGAGAGCGTCCTGACTTTC	CASSLGTESVLTF
TRBV28	18	-	TRBJ1-5	-	TGTGCCAGCAGTTTATGGGGCAGGTCCGAACGTAAGAATCAGCCCCAGCATTTT	CASSLWGRSERKNQPQHF
TRBV29-1	15	few	TRBJ1-6	TRBD1	TGCAGCGTTTCTGTAGGACAGGGTGGGAATTCACCCCTCCACTTT	CSVSVGQGGNSPLHF
TRBV20-1	17	-	TRBJ2-7	-	TGCAGTGCTCGTGGGCGGGCGGGGGGACAGGGCAAAGCCGAGCAGTACTTC	CSARGRAGGQGKAEQYF
TRBV27	13	-	TRBJ1-1	-	TGTGCCAGCAGTTTTCTGTCCCAGGTCGAAGCTTTCTTT	CASSFLSQVEAFF
TRBV11-2	14	-	TRBJ1-6	TRBD1	TGTGCCAGCAGGGTGACAGGGGGAGGTTCACCCCTCCACTTT	CASRVTGGGSPLHF
TRBV2	15	-	TRBJ1-2	TRBD1	TGTGCCAGCAGTGACGCGGGACAGGGGATCTATGGCTACACCTTC	CASSDAGQGIYGYTF
TRBV4-2	17	few	TRBJ2-3	TRBD2	TGTGCCAGCAGCCAAGATCGGGGACTAGCGGGAGGTGGGGCGCAGTATTTT	CASSQDRGLAGGGAQYF
TRBV10-3	14	few	TRBJ2-2	TRBD1	TGTGCCATCAGGGGACAGCTGAACACCGGGGAGCTGTTTTTT	CAIRGQLNTGELFF
TRBV2	15	few	TRBJ1-4	TRBD1	TGTGCCAGCAGTGGGGGGACAGGTTTAGCCGAAAAACTGTTTTTT	CASSGGTGLAEKLFF
TRBV4-1	14	-	TRBJ1-2	TRBD1	TGCGCCAGCAGCCAAGTCCGGGACAGGGCGGGCTACACCTTC	CASSQVRDRAGYTF
TRBV5-1	16	-	TRBJ2-7	TRBD2	TGCGCCAGCAGAAGTACTAGCGGGAAGACTCTCGACGAGCAGTACTTC	CASRSTSGKTLDEQYF
TRBV7-9	15	-	TRBJ1-5	-	TGTGCCAGCAGCTTAGGGCAGGGGATCAATCAGCCCCAGCATTTT	CASSLGQGINQPQHF
TRBV6-1	15	-	TRBJ1-2	-	TGTGCCAGCAGTGAAGCGCTTAGCGGAGGCTATGGCTACACCTTC	CASSEALSGGYGYTF
TRBV7-8	11	-	TRBJ2-7	-	TGTGCCAGCAGCCCACACTACGAGCAGTACTTC	CASSPHYEQYF
TRBV4-1	19	-	TRBJ2-1	TRBD2	TGCGCCAGCAGCCAAGATGTATCTGAACTAGCGGGTTTCTACAATGAGCAGTTCTTC	CASSQDVSELAGFYNEQFF
TRBV28	16	-	TRBJ2-7	TRBD1	TGTGCCAGCAGTTTCACCCGTCGGACAGGGACCTACGAGCAGTACTTC	CASSFTRRTGTYEQYF
TRBV7-6	13	once	TRBJ2-7	TRBD1	TGTGCCAGCAGCTTAACAGGGGAATACGAGCAGTACTTC	CASSLTGEYEQYF
TRBV4-1	20	-	TRBJ2-1	TRBD2	TGCGCCAGCAGCCAAGATCTTAAGATGGGACGGCTAGCGGGTGTGAATGAGCAGTTCTTC	CASSQDLKMGRLAGVNEQFF
TRBV7-2	14	-	TRBJ2-7	TRBD1	TGTGCCAGCAGCTCGGGACAGGGGGCGTACGAGCAGTACTTC	CASSSGQGAYEQYF
TRBV3-1/TRBV3-2	17	-	TRBJ2-7	-	TGTGCCAGCAGCCAGGGTGCCGGGTCTAGCTGGGTCTACGAGCAGTACTTC	CASSQGAGSSWVYEQYF
TRBV6-5	15	-	TRBJ1-1	TRBD1	TGTGCCAGCACCTGGACAGGGCATGGGAACACTGAAGCTTTCTTT	CASTWTGHGNTEAFF
TRBV19	14	-	TRBJ2-1	-	TGTGCCAGTAGGGAGGTAGACTACACCAATGAGCAGTTCTTC	CASREVDYTNEQFF
TRBV3-1/TRBV3-2	16	-	TRBJ2-5	TRBD2	TGTGCCAGCAGCCCAACTAGCGGGAGCCCGAGCGAGACCCAGTACTTC	CASSPTSGSPSETQYF
TRBV18	14	-	TRBJ1-1	-	TGTGCCAGCTCACAAGAACAAGGGGCCGTTGAAGCTTTCTTT	CASSQEQGAVEAFF
TRBV9	15	-	TRBJ2-1	TRBD2	TGTGCCAGCAGCGTCCCCGGGACTAGCGGGAGGGGACAGTTCTTC	CASSVPGTSGRGQFF
TRBV5-1	17	-	TRBJ2-2	TRBD2	TGCGCCAGCAGCTTGGGGACTAGCGGGAGTGGCACCGGGGAGCTGTTTTTT	CASSLGTSGSGTGELFF
TRBV3-1/TRBV3-2	15	-	TRBJ2-5	TRBD2	TGTGCCAGCAGCCAAGGGGGGAGGGCCCTGGAGACCCAGTACTTC	CASSQGGRALETQYF